This paragraph covers one T cell receptor beta chain sequence. Its cognate antigen is unknown. This sample was included in a study of shared clonotypes between healthy human individuals. On the study more broadly: Donors were two women and a few men aged 18 to 49.

Points from the study as a whole: Generation of non-shared clonotypes was less probable than generation of clonotypes shared by all four donors.

Profiling relied on immunoSEQ multiplex PCR, and the TCRdb table lists in-frame clones only, not all of them. The sample contains hundreds of thousands of clones, about 80% of which appear only once. The V end lost 0 bases, the J end lost 0 bases, and 3 bases lay between the germline ends. CDR1 and CDR2 from the germline V gene are LNHDA and SQIVND (reference sequence). The CDR3 extends over 14 amino acids. The sequencing input was memory CD4+ T cells sorted from blood. The subset here: CD45RA-negative fraction. This chain uses TRBV19 with TRBJ2-4, with D hard to call. The origin of this receptor is a woman aged 30 to 39 in good health. The CDR3 spells CASSIELAKNIQYF. The CDR3 DNA is TGTGCCAGTAGTATAGAGCTAGCCAAAAACATTCAGTACTTC.